Given below is one T cell receptor (beta chain) in context. The antigen is undetermined. This sample stems from a study of Graves' ophthalmopathy and Graves' hyperthyroidism. Using RNA transcripts, the TCR beta CDR3 regions were amplified. A first-round RT-PCR used HTBI primers, followed by a second-round multiplex PCR. Each CDR3 protein is one row after TCRdb ran MiXCR on the multiplex PCR reads. This table has 1 million to 1.3 million distinct CDR3 sequences, around a third appearing once. The study's findings and limits: Detected in blood as well were most expanded thyroid clonotypes with frequency above 0.001.

V was clipped by 4 bases and J by 4 bases; unmatched bases: 11. The CDR3 is 16 amino acids. CDR1 is SQVTM, CDR2 ANQGSEA, per germline. Aged 18 to 65, hyperthyroidism patients had been newly diagnosed, with under 2 months' duration. The specimen sequenced was peripheral blood or thyroid tissue (not recorded which). This sequence joins TRBV29-1 and TRBJ2-1; 9 bases match TRBD2. The sequence came from an adult man with Graves' hyperthyroidism. The CDR3 loop is CSVAPTGLARYNEQFF. CDR3 in DNA: TGCAGCGTTGCGCCTACGGGACTAGCTCGGTACAATGAGCAGTTCTTC.